The 17 T cell receptor beta chains presented below share a single source sample, sequenced in a study of blood T cell repertoires in COVID-19. Only in-frame clones appear in the TCRdb table, and some are missing; sequencing was by immunoSEQ multiplex PCR. The data contain approximately 100,000 clones, about 90% of them singletons. The sequenced sample consisted of peripheral blood. These receptors were taken from a human donor with COVID-19, enrolled during active disease. The donor label of this sample is uncertain.

The chain is built from TRBV29-1 and TRBJ2-1; TRBD2 might be the D (5 bases). The germline CDR1 and CDR2 sequences are SQVTM and ANQGSEA. This CDR3 has 14 amino acids. V lost 5 bases, J lost 0 bases, and 11 bases lay in between. CDR3 nucleotide sequence: TGCAGCGTTAACGGGGTAGACTCCTACAATGAGCAGTTCTTC. It translates to CSVNGVDSYNEQFF.

The chain is built from TRBV21-1 and TRBJ2-1; the table's D call, TRBD1, has no DNA check behind it. TRBV21-1 is a pseudogene locus. The CDR3 contains 13 residues. DNA for the CDR3: TGTGCCACCGACAGGGAGTCCTACAATGAGCAGTTCTTC. Encoded protein: CATDRESYNEQFF.

The chain is built from TRBV2 and TRBJ1-1; D unresolved. V lost 6 bases to trimming and J lost 3 bases, with 8 bases between them. CDR1 SNHLY and CDR2 FYNNEI come from the germline V gene. CDR3 length: 12 amino acids. CDR3 sequence: CASRGGHTEAFF. The CDR3 coding sequence is TGTGCCAGCAGGGGAGGGCACACTGAAGCTTTCTTT.

The chain has TRBV6-1 and TRBJ1-5; 8 positions agree with TRBD1. V shed 4 bases, J shed 3 bases, and the junction held 11 bases outside the gene matches. CDR1 and CDR2 (germline): MNHNS, SASEGT. The CDR3 spans 17 residues. CDR3 loop: CASSATTDRVTNQPQHF. CDR3 coding DNA: TGTGCCAGCAGTGCCACCACGGACAGGGTAACCAATCAGCCCCAGCATTTT.

This clone came up once. The V gene is TRBV7-9, the J gene TRBJ1-1; no clear D gene. Trimming shortened V by 1 base and J by 1 base, and 7 bases separated the two germline ends. Germline V gene data show CDR1 as SEHNR and CDR2 as FQNEAQ (reference sequence). The length of the CDR3 is 14 residues. CDR3 residues: CASSLVRENTEAFF. In DNA form, the CDR3 reads TGTGCCAGCAGCTTAGTACGGGAGAACACTGAAGCTTTCTTT.

The chain uses TRBV2 and TRBJ1-2, with 7 bases fitting TRBD1. V gave up 6 bases and J gave up 8 bases; unmatched junction bases: 12. The CDR3 loop spans 14 amino acids. Germline values: CDR1 SNHLY, CDR2 FYNNEI. In DNA, the CDR3 is TGTGCCAGCAGCCCGGAGTCCCAGGGGGGCGGCTACACCTTC. This encodes CASSPESQGGGYTF.

The CDR3 reads CASSSPSLVTEAFF. CDR3 DNA sequence: TGTGCCAGCAGTTCCCCCTCACTGGTTACTGAAGCTTTCTTT. This chain links TRBV28 with TRBJ1-1; D remains unclear. V lost 4 bases and J 5 bases, leaving 14 bases between the germline ends. Germline values: CDR1 MDHEN, CDR2 SYDVKM. CDR3 length: 14 amino acids.

V is TRBV5-6 and J is TRBJ2-4, with D maybe TRBD2 (6 bases). This CDR3 is built from 13 residues. V was pared by 6 bases and J by 5 bases, with 12 bases between. Germline assignment: CDR1 SGHDT and CDR2 YYEEEE. The CDR3 nucleotides are TGTGCCAGCACCCAGAGCGGGCAAAACATTCAGTACTTC. Amino acids: CASTQSGQNIQYF.

The chain links TRBV18 to TRBJ2-5, with D perhaps TRBD1 (5 bases). The germline V gene encodes CDR1 KGHSH and CDR2 LQKENI. The CDR3 has 14 residues. Deletions cut 3 bases from V and 5 bases from J, with 13 bases between. The CDR3 loop is CASSPVRASETQYF. The CDR3, as DNA: TGTGCCAGCTCACCGGTCAGGGCGTCGGAGACCCAGTACTTC. The variable domain in full, with the rest retrieved from reference TRBV18 and TRBJ2-5, is NAGVMQNPRHLVRRRGQEARLRCSPMKGHSHVYWYRQLPEEGLKFMVYLQKENIIDESGMPKERFSAEFPKEGPSILRIQQVVRGDSAAYFCASSPVRASETQYFGPGTRLLVL.

V usage is TRBV18 and J usage is TRBJ1-2; 8 bases are shared with TRBD1. The CDR3 extends over 15 amino acids. With 2 bases clipped from V and 3 bases from J, the junction kept 5 bases outside the gene matches. Germline V gene lookup returns CDR1 KGHSH and CDR2 LQKENI. The CDR3 loop is CASSPGQGIDYGYTF. The CDR3 DNA follows: TGTGCCAGCTCACCAGGACAGGGAATCGACTATGGCTACACCTTC. The whole variable domain, filled in from reference TRBV18 and TRBJ1-2, reads NAGVMQNPRHLVRRRGQEARLRCSPMKGHSHVYWYRQLPEEGLKFMVYLQKENIIDESGMPKERFSAEFPKEGPSILRIQQVVRGDSAAYFCASSPGQGIDYGYTFGSGTRLTVV.

This clone was counted between two and nine times. V is TRBV7-9 and J is TRBJ2-1; a weak D match, TRBD1 (6 bases). This CDR3 comprises 16 residues. Germline CDR1 and CDR2: SEHNR and FQNEAQ (reference sequence). V was cut by 5 bases and J by 9 bases, with 23 bases left in between. CDR3 DNA sequence: TGTGCCAGCAGCGACATCGGGCAGGGGATTTCAGGTGAGCAGTTCTTC. This encodes CASSDIGQGISGEQFF.

This sequence joins TRBV9 and TRBJ2-2; TRBD2 agrees at 7 bases. This CDR3 contains 15 residues. Germline V lookup: CDR1 SGDLS, CDR2 YYNGEE. V gave up 3 bases and J gave up 1 base; unmatched junction bases: 3. As DNA, the CDR3 is TGTGCCAGCAGCGAGCGGGGTGGGAACACCGGGGAGCTGTTTTTT. The encoded protein is CASSERGGNTGELFF.

V and J are TRBV28 and TRBJ1-2; TRBD1 is a possible D gene (5 bases). The CDR3 is 15 residues long. V lost 5 bases and J 5 bases, leaving 18 bases between the germline ends. Germline-derived CDR1 and CDR2 are MDHEN and SYDVKM. Written as DNA, the CDR3 is TGTGCCAGCAGTCCCATGGGCGGCAGGGCGTATGGCTACACCTTC. It is translated as CASSPMGGRAYGYTF.

The gene calls are TRBV27 and TRBJ1-1; D perhaps matches TRBD1 (6 bases). Deletions cut 2 bases from V and 5 bases from J, with 15 bases between. The CDR3 sequence is 15 residues long. From germline, CDR1 is MNHEY and CDR2 SMNVEV (reference sequence). The CDR3 nucleotides read TGTGCCAGCAGTTTAGCCTCAGGGGTCAGTACTGAAGCTTTCTTT. Protein: CASSLASGVSTEAFF.

This clone was observed many times. The rearrangement joins TRBV6-4 to TRBJ2-3; D possibly corresponds to TRBD2 (6 bases). The CDR3 is 13 amino acids. Between the trimmed V and J ends, which lost 4 bases and 1 base, there was a span of 6 bases. From germline, CDR1 is MRHNA and CDR2 SNTAGT. CDR3 region: CASSASGTDTQYF. DNA for the CDR3: TGTGCCAGCAGTGCTAGCGGCACAGATACGCAGTATTTT.

The V call is TRBV9, the J call TRBJ2-2; tentatively, D is TRBD1 (6 bases). The CDR3 length is 14 residues. Trimming stripped 7 bases from V and 3 bases from J, with 13 bases between. Germline loops: CDR1 SGDLS, CDR2 YYNGEE. CDR3 loop: CASGPGHHTGELFF. The CDR3 DNA reads as TGTGCCAGCGGGCCGGGACATCACACCGGGGAGCTGTTTTTT.

The chain is built from TRBV18 and TRBJ1-1, with a tentative D call TRBD1 (6 bases). The V gene's germline CDR1 is KGHSH and CDR2 LQKENI. V was pared by 1 base and J by 1 base, with 10 bases between. The CDR3 has 15 residues. DNA for the CDR3: TGTGCCAGCTCACCACTTCGACAGGAGAACACTGAAGCTTTCTTT. Translating gives CASSPLRQENTEAFF.